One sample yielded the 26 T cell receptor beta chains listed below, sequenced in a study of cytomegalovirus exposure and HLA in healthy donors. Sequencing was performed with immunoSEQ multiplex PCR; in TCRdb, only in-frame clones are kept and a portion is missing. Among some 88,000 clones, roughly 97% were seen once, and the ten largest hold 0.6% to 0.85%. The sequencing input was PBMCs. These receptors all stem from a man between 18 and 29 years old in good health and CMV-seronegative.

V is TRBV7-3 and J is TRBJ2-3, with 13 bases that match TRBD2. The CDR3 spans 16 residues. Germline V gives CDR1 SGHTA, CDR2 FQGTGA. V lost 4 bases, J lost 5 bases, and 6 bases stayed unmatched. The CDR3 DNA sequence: TGTGCCAGCAGCTCGCGGACTAGCGGGAGATTAGATACGCAGTATTTT. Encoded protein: CASSSRTSGRLDTQYF.

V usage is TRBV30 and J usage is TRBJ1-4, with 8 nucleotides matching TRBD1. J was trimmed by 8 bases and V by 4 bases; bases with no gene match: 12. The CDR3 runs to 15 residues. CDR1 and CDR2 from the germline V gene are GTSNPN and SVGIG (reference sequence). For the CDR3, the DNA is TGTGCCTGGAATCTGGGGACAGGAGTAATGGAAAAACTGTTTTTT. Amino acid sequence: CAWNLGTGVMEKLFF.

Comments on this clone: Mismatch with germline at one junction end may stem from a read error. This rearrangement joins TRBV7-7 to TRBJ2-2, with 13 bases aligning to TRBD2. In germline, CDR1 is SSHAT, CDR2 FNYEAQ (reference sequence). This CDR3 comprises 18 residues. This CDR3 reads CASSTGLAGSSGTGELFF. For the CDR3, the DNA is TGTGCTAGCAGCACGGGACTAGCGGGATCCTCGGGCACCGGGGAGCTGTTTTTT.

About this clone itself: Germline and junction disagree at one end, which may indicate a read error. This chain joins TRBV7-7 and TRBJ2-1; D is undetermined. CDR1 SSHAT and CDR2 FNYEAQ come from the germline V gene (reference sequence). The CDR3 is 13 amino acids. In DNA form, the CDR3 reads TGTGCTAGCAGCTTGACATATTACAATGAGCAGTTCTTC. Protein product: CASSLTYYNEQFF.

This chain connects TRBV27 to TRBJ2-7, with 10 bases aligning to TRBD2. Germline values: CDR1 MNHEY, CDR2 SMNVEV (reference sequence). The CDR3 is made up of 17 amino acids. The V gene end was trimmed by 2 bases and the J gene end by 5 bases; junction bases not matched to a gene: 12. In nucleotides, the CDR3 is TGTGCCAGCAGTTTACCTCCTGGGGAGCGGGAGGGACACGAGCAGTACGTC. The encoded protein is CASSLPPGEREGHEQYV.

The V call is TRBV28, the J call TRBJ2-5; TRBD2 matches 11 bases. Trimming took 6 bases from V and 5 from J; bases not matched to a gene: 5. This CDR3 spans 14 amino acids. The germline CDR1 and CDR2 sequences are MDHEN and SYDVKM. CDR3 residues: CASRLAGAGETQYF. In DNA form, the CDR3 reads TGTGCCAGCAGACTAGCGGGAGCAGGGGAGACCCAGTACTTC.

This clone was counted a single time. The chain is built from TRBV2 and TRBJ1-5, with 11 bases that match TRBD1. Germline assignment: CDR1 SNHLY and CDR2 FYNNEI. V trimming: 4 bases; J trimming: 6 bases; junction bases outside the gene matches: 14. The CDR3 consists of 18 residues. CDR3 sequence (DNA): TGTGCCAGCAGTGTCCACCCCTCGGACAGGGGGCAGGGTCAGCCCCAGCATTTT. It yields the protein CASSVHPSDRGQGQPQHF.

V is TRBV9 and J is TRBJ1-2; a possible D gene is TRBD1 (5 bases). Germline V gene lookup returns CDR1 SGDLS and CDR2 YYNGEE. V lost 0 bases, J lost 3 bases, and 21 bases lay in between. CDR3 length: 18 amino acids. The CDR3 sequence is CASSVGAWQTLRDYGYTF. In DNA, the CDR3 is TGTGCCAGCAGCGTAGGCGCTTGGCAGACGCTCAGGGACTATGGCTACACCTTC.

The CDR3 loop reads CASSIGLAGSEQFF. The CDR3 DNA is TGTGCCAGTAGTATAGGACTAGCGGGCAGTGAGCAGTTCTTC. This chain uses TRBV19 with TRBJ2-1, with 10 bases that match TRBD2. The junction had 3 bases not matched to a gene; V was cut back by 1 base and J by 9 bases. Germline CDR1 is LNHDA and CDR2 is SQIVND (reference sequence). The CDR3 is 14 amino acids. The full variable domain, completed using reference TRBV19 and TRBJ2-1, is DGGITQSPKYLFRKEGQNVTLSCEQNLNHDAMYWYRQDPGQGLRLIYYSQIVNDFQKGDIAEGYSVSREKKESFPLTVTSAQKNPTAFYLCASSIGLAGSEQFFGPGTRLTVL.

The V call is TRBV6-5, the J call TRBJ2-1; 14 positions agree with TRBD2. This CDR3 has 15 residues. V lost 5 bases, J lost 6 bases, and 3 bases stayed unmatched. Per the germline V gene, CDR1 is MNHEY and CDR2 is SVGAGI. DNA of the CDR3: TGTGCCAGCAGTCGCGGGACTAGCGGGAGCAATGAGCAGTTCTTC. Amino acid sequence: CASSRGTSGSNEQFF.

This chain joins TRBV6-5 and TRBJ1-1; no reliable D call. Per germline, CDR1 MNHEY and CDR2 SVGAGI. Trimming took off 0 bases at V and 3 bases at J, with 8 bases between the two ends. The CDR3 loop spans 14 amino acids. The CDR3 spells CASSYSVRDTEAFF. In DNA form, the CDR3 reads TGTGCCAGCAGTTACTCGGTGAGGGACACTGAAGCTTTCTTT.

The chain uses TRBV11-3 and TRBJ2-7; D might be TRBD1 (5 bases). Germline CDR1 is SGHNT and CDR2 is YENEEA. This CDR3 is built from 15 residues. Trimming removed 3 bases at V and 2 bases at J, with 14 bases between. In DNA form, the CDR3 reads TGTGCCAGCAGCTTCGGCACAGGCCTAACCTACGAGCAGTACTTC. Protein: CASSFGTGLTYEQYF.

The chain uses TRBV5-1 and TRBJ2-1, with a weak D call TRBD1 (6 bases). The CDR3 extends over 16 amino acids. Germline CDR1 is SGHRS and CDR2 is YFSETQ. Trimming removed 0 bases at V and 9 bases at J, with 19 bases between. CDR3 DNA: TGCGCCAGCAGCTTGGCCGAGACAGGCCTACGGGGTGAGCAGTTCTTC. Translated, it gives CASSLAETGLRGEQFF. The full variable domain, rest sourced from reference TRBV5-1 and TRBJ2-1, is KAGVTQTPRYLIKTRGQQVTLSCSPISGHRSVSWYQQTPGQGLQFLFEYFSETQRNKGNFPGRFSGRQFSNSRSEMNVSTLELGDSALYLCASSLAETGLRGEQFFGPGTRLTVL.

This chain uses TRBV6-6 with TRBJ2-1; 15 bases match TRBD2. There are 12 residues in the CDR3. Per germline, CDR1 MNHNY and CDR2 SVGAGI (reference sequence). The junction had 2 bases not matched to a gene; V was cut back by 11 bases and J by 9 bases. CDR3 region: CAGLAGGSEQFF. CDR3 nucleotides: TGTGCCGGACTAGCGGGAGGGTCTGAGCAGTTCTTC.

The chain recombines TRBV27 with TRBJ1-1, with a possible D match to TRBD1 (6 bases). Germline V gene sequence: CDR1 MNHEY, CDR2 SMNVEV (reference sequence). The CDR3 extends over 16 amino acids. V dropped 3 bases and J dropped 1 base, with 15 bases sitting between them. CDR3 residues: CASSFLPTDRNTEAFF. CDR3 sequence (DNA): TGTGCCAGCAGTTTTCTCCCAACGGACAGGAACACTGAAGCTTTCTTT.

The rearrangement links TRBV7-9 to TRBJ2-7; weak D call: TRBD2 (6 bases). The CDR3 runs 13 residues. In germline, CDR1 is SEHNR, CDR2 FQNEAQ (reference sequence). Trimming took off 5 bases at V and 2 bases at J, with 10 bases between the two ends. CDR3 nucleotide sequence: TGTGCCAGCAGCCGTAGCGGAGCCTACGAGCAGTACGTC. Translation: CASSRSGAYEQYV.

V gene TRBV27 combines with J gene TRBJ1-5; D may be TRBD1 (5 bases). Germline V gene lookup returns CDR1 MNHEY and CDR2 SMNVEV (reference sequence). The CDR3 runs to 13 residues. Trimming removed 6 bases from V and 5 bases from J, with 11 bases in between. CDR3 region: CASRTAGDQPQHF. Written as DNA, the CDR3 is TGTGCCAGCAGGACAGCTGGGGATCAGCCCCAGCATTTT.

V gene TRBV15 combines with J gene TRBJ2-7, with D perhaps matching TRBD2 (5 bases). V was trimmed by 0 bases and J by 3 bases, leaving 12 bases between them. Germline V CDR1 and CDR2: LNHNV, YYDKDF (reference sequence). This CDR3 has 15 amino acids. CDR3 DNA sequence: TGTGCCACCAGCAGAGACAGAGGGAATAACTACGAGCAGTACTTC. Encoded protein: CATSRDRGNNYEQYF.

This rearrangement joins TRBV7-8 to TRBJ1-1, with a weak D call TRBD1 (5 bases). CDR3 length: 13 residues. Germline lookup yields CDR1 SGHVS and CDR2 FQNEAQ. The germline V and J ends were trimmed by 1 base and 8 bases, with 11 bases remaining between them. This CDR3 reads CASSLGGLPEAFF. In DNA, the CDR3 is TGTGCCAGCAGCTTAGGGGGCCTTCCGGAAGCTTTCTTT.

CDR3: CASSASGFDTEAFF. The CDR3 DNA is TGTGCCAGCAGTGCCTCAGGGTTCGACACTGAAGCTTTCTTT. This chain connects TRBV6-1 to TRBJ1-1; D perhaps matches TRBD1 (5 bases). Germline V gene lookup returns CDR1 MNHNS and CDR2 SASEGT. The CDR3 is 14 residues long. V was shortened by 4 bases and J by 3 bases, with 12 bases between the two germline ends.

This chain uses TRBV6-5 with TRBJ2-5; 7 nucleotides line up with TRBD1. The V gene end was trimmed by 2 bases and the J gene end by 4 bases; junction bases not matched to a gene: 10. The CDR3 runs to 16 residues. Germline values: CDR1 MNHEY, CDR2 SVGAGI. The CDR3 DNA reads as TGTGCCAGCAGTTACGCGCCAGGGGGTTACCGAGAGACCCAGTACTTC. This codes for CASSYAPGGYRETQYF.

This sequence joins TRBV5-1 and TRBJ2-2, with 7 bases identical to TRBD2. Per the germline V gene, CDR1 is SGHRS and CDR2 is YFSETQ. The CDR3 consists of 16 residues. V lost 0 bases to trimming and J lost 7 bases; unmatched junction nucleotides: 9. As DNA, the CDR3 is TGCGCCAGCAGCTTGGCTGGGACTATCTTAAGCGGGGAGCTGTTTTTT. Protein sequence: CASSLAGTILSGELFF.

DNA for the CDR3: TGTGCCAGCAGCAGGCGGACAGGGTCGAACACCGGGGAGCTGTTTTTT. Translated: CASSRRTGSNTGELFF. The chain has TRBV5-5 and TRBJ2-2; TRBD1 agrees at 8 bases. V shed 4 bases, J shed 0 bases, and the junction held 5 bases outside the gene matches. Germline CDR1 and CDR2: SGHKS and YYEKEE (reference sequence). The CDR3 has 16 amino acids.

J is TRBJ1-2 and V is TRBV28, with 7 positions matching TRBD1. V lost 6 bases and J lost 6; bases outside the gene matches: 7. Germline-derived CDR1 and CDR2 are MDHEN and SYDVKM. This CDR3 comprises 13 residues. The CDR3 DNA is TGTGCCAGCAGCTCGGGACAGCAGGATGGCTACACCTTC. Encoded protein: CASSSGQQDGYTF.

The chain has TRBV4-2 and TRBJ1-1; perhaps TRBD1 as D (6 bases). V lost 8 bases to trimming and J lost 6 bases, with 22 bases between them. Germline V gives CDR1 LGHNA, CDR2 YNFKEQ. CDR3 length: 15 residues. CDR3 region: CASPPWGPFLPEAFF. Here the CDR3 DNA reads TGTGCCAGCCCCCCCTGGGGGCCCTTTCTCCCTGAAGCTTTCTTT.

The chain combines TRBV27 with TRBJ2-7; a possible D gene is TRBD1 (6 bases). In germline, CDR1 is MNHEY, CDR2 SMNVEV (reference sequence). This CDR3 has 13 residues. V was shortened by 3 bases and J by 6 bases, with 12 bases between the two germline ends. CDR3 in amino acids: CASSFQQGSEQYF. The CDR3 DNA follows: TGTGCCAGCAGTTTCCAACAGGGCAGCGAGCAGTACTTC.